Sequencing of this T cell receptor (beta chain) was carried out in a study of shared clonotypes between healthy human individuals. Germline values: CDR1 SNHLY, CDR2 FYNNEI. The length of the CDR3 is 16 residues. With 6 bases removed from V and 5 bases from J, the gap between germline ends came to 22 bases. General study findings and limits: Exclusively blood specimens were collected; tissue repertoires likely differ. Larger estimated richness was generally recorded for naive subsets relative to memory subsets.

Study donors comprised healthy, HIV-negative adults devoid of recent acute infection or vaccination. CD8 memory fractions consisted of CD45RO+ and CCR7-negative CD45RA+ TemRA cells together. In this sample, this clone turned up once. Its matching antigen is unknown. Only in-frame clones appear in the TCRdb table, and some are missing; sequencing was by immunoSEQ multiplex PCR. The data hold 650,000 to 700,000 clones, with 80% to 95% observed a single time. The clonotype originates from a man aged 18 to 29 in good health. Some clones in this sample may be carry-over from other donors' samples. The chain combines TRBV2 with TRBJ2-5, with D perhaps matching TRBD2 (5 bases). Sequenced: memory CD8+ T cells from PBMCs. Subset specified: CD45RO+ cells pooled with CCR7-negative TemRA cells. CDR3 sequence reads: CASSAGPNRVKETQYF. Here the CDR3 DNA reads TGTGCCAGCAGCGCGGGCCCCAATAGGGTAAAGGAGACCCAGTACTTC. Full variable domain (outside the CDR3, taken from reference TRBV2 and TRBJ2-5): EPEVTQTPSHQVTQMGQEVILRCVPISNHLYFYWYRQILGQKVEFLVSFYNNEISEKSEIFDDQFSVERPDGSNFTLKIRSTKLEDSAMYFCASSAGPNRVKETQYFGPGTRLLVL.